One and the same sample provided the 5 T cell receptor beta chains below, sequenced in a study of blood T cell repertoires in COVID-19 (TCRdb year 2020). The library relied on the immunoSEQ multiplex PCR assay. TCRdb carries this immuneACCESS record with in-frame sequences only. Its versions omit some clonotypes, under half of them owing to an unresolved V gene in the studies checked, with the rest unexplained. For this sample there are 30,000 to 40,000 clones; roughly 74% appear just once. The ten largest clonotypes hold over 9.5% of the sample. The sample comprised peripheral blood. These receptor sequences come from a man between 65 and 85 years old with COVID-19, enrolled during active disease.

The genes are TRBV6-1 and TRBJ2-1; maybe TRBD1 (6 bases). The germline V gene encodes CDR1 MNHNS and CDR2 SASEGT. CDR3 size: 13 residues. Trimming removed 0 bases at V and 9 bases at J, with 9 bases between. The CDR3 DNA follows: TGTGCCAGCAGTGAAGCGCAAGGGGGTGAGCAGTTCTTC. Encoded protein: CASSEAQGGEQFF.

The chain has TRBV18 and TRBJ2-1; TRBD1 matches 8 bases. This CDR3 contains 19 residues. V shed 1 base, J shed 3 bases, and the junction held 14 bases outside the gene matches. The germline gives CDR1 KGHSH, CDR2 LQKENI. The CDR3 nucleotides are TGTGCCAGCTCACCACAATCCGGGACAGGCGACGCGAGCTACAATGAGCAGTTCTTC. It encodes CASSPQSGTGDASYNEQFF.

The chain is built from TRBV5-8 and TRBJ2-5, with 9 bases matching TRBD2. V lost 2 bases, J lost 1 base, and 0 bases stayed unmatched. Germline CDR1 SGHTS, CDR2 YDEGEE. The CDR3 extends over 14 amino acids. The CDR3 here is CASSFSGSQETQYF. CDR3 DNA sequence: TGTGCCAGCAGCTTTAGCGGGAGCCAAGAGACCCAGTACTTC.

This clone was seen more than once but under ten times. V and J are TRBV12-3 or TRBV12-4 and TRBJ2-7, with 7 bases aligning to TRBD2. Unmatched junction bases numbered 4, after V lost 4 bases and J lost 7 bases. This CDR3 region has 12 residues. The CDR3 protein is CASSSLAWEQYF. Here the CDR3 DNA reads TGTGCCAGCAGTTCACTAGCGTGGGAGCAGTACTTC.

The V gene is TRBV29-1, the J gene TRBJ2-2, with 11 bases fitting TRBD1. The ends lost 5 bases at V and 5 bases at J; junction bases unmatched: 10. The CDR3 consists of 16 residues. Germline CDR1 SQVTM, CDR2 ANQGSEA. The CDR3 nucleotides are TGCAGCGTTCTTTATCCGGGACAGGGGGGAACCGGGGAGCTGTTTTTT. Protein: CSVLYPGQGGTGELFF.